This record looks at one TCR beta chain sequence and its context. Antigen specificity is unknown. This sample stems from a study of T cell repertoires in cytomegalovirus infection. The overall study: It was the public TCR beta signatures that indicated both CMV infection and matching HLA type.

Germline V gene lookup returns CDR1 SGHTA and CDR2 FQGNSA. The V and J ends lost 6 bases and 5 bases, in that order; junction bases with no gene match: 2. The CDR3 covers 14 residues. Via MiXCR, TCRdb re-called the reads, giving one row per CDR3 protein. The sample has more than 400,000 distinct CDR3 sequences; 26% are singletons. Broader study findings: HLA-C-restricted CMV clonotypes gave the most frequent clonotype in two of eight donors.

This TCR came from a human donor in good health (CMV status not recorded). Some clones in this sample may be carry-over from other donors' samples. The specimen was PBMCs. V is TRBV7-2 and J is TRBJ2-5; TRBD2 aligns across 14 bases. Here the CDR3 DNA reads TGTGCCAGCAGGCGGACTAGCGGGAGGGAGACCCAGTACTTC. Its protein product is CASRRTSGRETQYF.